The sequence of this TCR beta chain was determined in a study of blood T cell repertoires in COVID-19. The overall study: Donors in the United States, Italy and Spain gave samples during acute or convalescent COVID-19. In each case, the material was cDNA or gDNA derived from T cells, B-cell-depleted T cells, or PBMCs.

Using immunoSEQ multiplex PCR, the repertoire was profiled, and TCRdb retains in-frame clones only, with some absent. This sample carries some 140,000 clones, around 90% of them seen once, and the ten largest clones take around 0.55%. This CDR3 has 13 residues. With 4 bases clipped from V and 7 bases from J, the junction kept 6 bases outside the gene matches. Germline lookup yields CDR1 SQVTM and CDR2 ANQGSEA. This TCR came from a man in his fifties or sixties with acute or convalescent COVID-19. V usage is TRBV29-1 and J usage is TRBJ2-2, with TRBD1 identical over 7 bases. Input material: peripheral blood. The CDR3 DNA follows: TGCAGCGTTGTACAGGGGTCCGTCGGGGAGCTGTTTTTT. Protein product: CSVVQGSVGELFF.